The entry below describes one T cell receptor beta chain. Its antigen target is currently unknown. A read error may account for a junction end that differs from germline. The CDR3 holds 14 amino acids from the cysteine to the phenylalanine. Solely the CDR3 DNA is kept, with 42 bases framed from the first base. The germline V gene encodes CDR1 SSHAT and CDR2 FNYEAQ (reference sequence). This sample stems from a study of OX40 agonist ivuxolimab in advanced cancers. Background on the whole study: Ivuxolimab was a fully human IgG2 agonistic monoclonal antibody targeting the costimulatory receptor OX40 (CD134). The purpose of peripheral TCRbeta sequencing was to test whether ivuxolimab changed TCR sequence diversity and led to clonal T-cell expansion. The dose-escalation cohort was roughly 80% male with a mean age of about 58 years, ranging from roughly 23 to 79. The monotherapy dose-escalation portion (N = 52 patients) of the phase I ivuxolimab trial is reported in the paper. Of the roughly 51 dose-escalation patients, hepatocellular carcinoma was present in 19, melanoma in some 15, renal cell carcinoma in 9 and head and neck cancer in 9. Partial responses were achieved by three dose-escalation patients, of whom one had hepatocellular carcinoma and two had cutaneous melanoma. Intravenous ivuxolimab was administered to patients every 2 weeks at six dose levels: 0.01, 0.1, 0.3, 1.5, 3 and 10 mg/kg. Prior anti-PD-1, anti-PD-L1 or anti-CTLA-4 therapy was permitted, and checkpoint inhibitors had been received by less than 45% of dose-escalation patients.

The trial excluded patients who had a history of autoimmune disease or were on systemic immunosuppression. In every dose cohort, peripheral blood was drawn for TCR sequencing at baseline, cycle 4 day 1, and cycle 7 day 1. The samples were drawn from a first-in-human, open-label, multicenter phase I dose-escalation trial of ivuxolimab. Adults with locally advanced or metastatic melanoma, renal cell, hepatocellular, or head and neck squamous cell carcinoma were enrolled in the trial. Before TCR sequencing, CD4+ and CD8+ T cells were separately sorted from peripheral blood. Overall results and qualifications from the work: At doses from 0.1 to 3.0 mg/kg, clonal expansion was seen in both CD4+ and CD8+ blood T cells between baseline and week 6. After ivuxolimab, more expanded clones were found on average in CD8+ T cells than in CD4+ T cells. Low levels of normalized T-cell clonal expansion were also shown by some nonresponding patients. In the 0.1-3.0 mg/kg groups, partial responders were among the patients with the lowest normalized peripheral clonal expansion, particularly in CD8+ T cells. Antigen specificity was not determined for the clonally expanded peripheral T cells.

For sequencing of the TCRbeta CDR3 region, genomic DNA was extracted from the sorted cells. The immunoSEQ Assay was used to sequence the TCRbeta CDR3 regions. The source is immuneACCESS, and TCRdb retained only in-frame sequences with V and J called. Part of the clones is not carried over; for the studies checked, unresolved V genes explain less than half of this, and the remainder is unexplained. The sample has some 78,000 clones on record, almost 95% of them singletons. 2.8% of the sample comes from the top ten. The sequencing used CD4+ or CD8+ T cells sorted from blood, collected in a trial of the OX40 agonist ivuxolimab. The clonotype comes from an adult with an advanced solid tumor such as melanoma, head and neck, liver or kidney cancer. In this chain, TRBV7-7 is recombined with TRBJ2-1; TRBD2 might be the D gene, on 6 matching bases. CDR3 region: CASSLSPAGDEQFF. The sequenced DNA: TGTGCTAGCAGCTTAAGCCCAGCGGGCGATGAGCAGTTCTTC. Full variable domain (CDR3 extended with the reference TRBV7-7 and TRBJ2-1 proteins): GAGVSQSPRYKVTKRGQDVTLRCDPISSHATLYWYQQALGQGPEFLTYFNYEAQPDKSGLPSDRFSAERPEGSISTLTIQRTEQRDSAMYRCASSLSPAGDEQFFGPGTRLTVL.